The 21 T cell receptor beta chains presented below share a single source sample, sequenced in a study of OX40 agonist ivuxolimab in advanced cancers. The table came from immunoSEQ multiplex PCR; TCRdb's copy has only in-frame clones and leaves some out. In the table there are over 25,000 clones, 88% of which are singletons. This material consisted of CD4+ or CD8+ T cells sorted from blood, taken in a trial of the OX40 agonist ivuxolimab. The receptor source for this set is an adult with an advanced solid tumor such as melanoma, head and neck, liver or kidney cancer.

This chain links TRBV6-5 with TRBJ1-1; D uncertain. V was pared by 6 bases and J by 14 bases, with 16 bases between. Looked up from germline, CDR1 is MNHEY and CDR2 is SVGAGI. The length of the CDR3 is 11 residues. The CDR3 protein is CASSSVWLEFF. The CDR3 region has the DNA TGTGCCAGCAGCTCCGTATGGCTCGAATTCTTT.

The rearrangement joins TRBV5-1 to TRBJ1-2; no firm D call. CDR3 length equals 15 residues. Between the trimmed V and J ends, which lost 3 bases and 3 bases, there was a span of 15 bases. Germline V lookup: CDR1 SGHRS, CDR2 YFSETQ. This CDR3 reads CASSSSESTDYGYTF. In DNA form, the CDR3 reads TGCGCCAGCAGCTCCTCGGAGAGTACGGACTATGGCTACACCTTC.

This chain uses TRBV5-1 with TRBJ1-1, with a weak D call TRBD1 (6 bases). The CDR3 spans 12 residues. CDR1 is SGHRS and CDR2 is YFSETQ in the germline V gene. Trimming cost V 4 bases and J 8 bases, with 12 bases left between them. The CDR3: CASSRDKIEAFF. As DNA, the CDR3 is TGCGCCAGCAGCCGGGACAAGATCGAAGCTTTCTTT.

The V call is TRBV5-4, the J call TRBJ1-1; TRBD1 is a possible D gene (5 bases). V shed 6 bases and J shed 5 bases, with 17 bases lying between them. Germline V gives CDR1 SGHNT, CDR2 YYREEE (reference sequence). This CDR3 region has 14 residues. CDR3 protein: CASTFGGFGTEAFF. For the CDR3, the DNA is TGTGCCAGCACCTTCGGGGGTTTCGGAACTGAAGCTTTCTTT.

This chain uses TRBV18 with TRBJ1-4; 7 nucleotides match TRBD1. With V trimmed by 3 bases and J by 7 bases, 5 bases remained unmatched. The CDR3 totals 14 residues. Germline V gene lookup returns CDR1 KGHSH and CDR2 LQKENI. CDR3 loop: CASSPTGTAEKLFF. CDR3 bases: TGTGCCAGCTCACCGACCGGGACAGCTGAAAAACTGTTTTTT.

The rearrangement joins TRBV11-2 to TRBJ2-3, with D possibly matching TRBD1 (6 bases). Germline V gene lookup returns CDR1 SGHAT and CDR2 FQNNGV. The V end was cut by 4 bases, the J end by 2 bases, with 16 bases between. CDR3 size: 16 residues. CDR3 protein: CASSSSRDIITDTQYF. The CDR3 DNA follows: TGTGCCAGCAGCTCTAGCCGGGACATTATCACAGATACGCAGTATTTT. Combining the CDR3 with reference TRBV11-2 and TRBJ2-3 gives the whole variable domain EAGVAQSPRYKIIEKRQSVAFWCNPISGHATLYWYQQILGQGPKLLIQFQNNGVVDDSQLPKDRFSAERLKGVDSTLKIQPAKLEDSAVYLCASSSSRDIITDTQYFGPGTRLTVL.

The rearrangement uses TRBV7-2 and TRBJ1-1, with D unresolved. Per the germline V gene, CDR1 is SGHTA and CDR2 is FQGNSA. This CDR3 is 11 amino acids long. The V end was cut by 5 bases, the J end by 7 bases, with 8 bases between. CDR3 amino acids: CASSHGFEAFF. In nucleotides, the CDR3 is TGTGCCAGCAGCCACGGGTTTGAAGCTTTCTTT.

V is TRBV28 and J is TRBJ1-3, with 8 bases matching TRBD1. The CDR3 consists of 17 residues. Unmatched junction bases numbered 11, after V lost 7 bases and J lost 0 bases. Germline V gives CDR1 MDHEN, CDR2 SYDVKM. This CDR3 reads CASTSAGQEVSGNTIYF. The CDR3 DNA follows: TGTGCCAGCACCTCGGCGGGACAGGAGGTCTCTGGAAACACCATATATTTT.

This clone was found a few times. The chain couples TRBV7-9 to TRBJ2-6; weak D call: TRBD2 (5 bases). CDR3 length equals 17 residues. Germline CDR1 is SEHNR and CDR2 is FQNEAQ (reference sequence). Between the trimmed V and J ends, which lost 0 bases and 5 bases, there was a span of 14 bases. The CDR3, as DNA: TGTGCCAGCAGCTTAGCTGATGGGAGCGAGAGGGCCAACGTCCTGACTTTC. Residues: CASSLADGSERANVLTF.

V is TRBV5-4 and J is TRBJ2-3, with 9 bases that match TRBD1. The CDR3 sequence is 16 residues long. Germline assignment: CDR1 SGHNT and CDR2 YYREEE (reference sequence). Trimming took 0 bases from V and 5 from J; bases not matched to a gene: 7. The CDR3 sequence is CASSLASTGGEDTQYF. The CDR3 DNA reads as TGTGCCAGCAGCTTGGCCTCAACAGGGGGCGAAGATACGCAGTATTTT.

The V and J genes are TRBV2 and TRBJ2-3; D ambiguous. Germline-derived CDR1 and CDR2 are SNHLY and FYNNEI. The CDR3 spans 14 residues. Trimming took 6 bases from V and 2 from J, leaving 12 bases between them. CDR3 sequence (DNA): TGTGCCAGCAGCCCCAACCCCCCCACAGATACGCAGTATTTT. The encoded protein is CASSPNPPTDTQYF.

J is TRBJ1-4 and V is TRBV7-2; D unresolved. Trimming stripped 6 bases from V and 5 bases from J, with 13 bases between. The CDR3 length is 14 residues. CDR1 SGHTA and CDR2 FQGNSA come from the germline V gene. The CDR3 DNA is TGTGCCAGCAGGGTCGAGGCGGTGAATGAAAAACTGTTTTTT. This sequence encodes CASRVEAVNEKLFF.

The chain is built from TRBV5-6 and TRBJ1-1; possibly TRBD1 for D (5 bases). The V gene's germline CDR1 is SGHDT and CDR2 YYEEEE. Between the trimmed V and J ends, which lost 3 bases and 3 bases, there was a span of 9 bases. The CDR3 covers 13 residues. CDR3 in amino acids: CASSYGDYTEAFF. DNA for the CDR3: TGTGCCAGCAGCTATGGGGACTACACTGAAGCTTTCTTT.

This clone was detected once. V gene TRBV29-1 combines with J gene TRBJ2-5; tentatively, D is TRBD2 (7 bases). The germline CDR1 and CDR2 sequences are SQVTM and ANQGSEA. This CDR3 has 14 residues. V lost 4 bases and J 0 bases, leaving 12 bases between the germline ends. CDR3 in DNA: TGCAGCGTTGTGGCGGGGGCGTACCAAGAGACCCAGTACTTC. It specifies CSVVAGAYQETQYF. Combining the CDR3 with reference TRBV29-1 and TRBJ2-5 gives the whole variable domain SAVISQKPSRDICQRGTSLTIQCQVDSQVTMMFWYRQQPGQSLTLIATANQGSEATYESGFVIDKFPISRPNLTFSTLTVSNMSPEDSSIYLCSVVAGAYQETQYFGPGTRLLVL.

The chain has TRBV4-3 and TRBJ2-3, with D tentatively TRBD2 (5 bases). V lost 6 bases, J lost 12 bases, and 19 bases lay in between. CDR3 length equals 13 residues. Per germline, CDR1 LGHNA and CDR2 YSLEER. The CDR3 DNA reads TGCGCCAGCAGTTCCGAAGCAACTAGTACTCAGTATTTT. Translating it yields CASSSEATSTQYF.

The rearrangement joins TRBV7-9 to TRBJ1-2; the D is unclear. V was clipped by 1 base and J by 2 bases, with 11 bases between them. This CDR3 is 15 amino acids long. Per the germline V gene, CDR1 is SEHNR and CDR2 is FQNEAQ (reference sequence). The CDR3, as DNA: TGTGCCAGCAGCTTAGTCCTAATGGCGAACTATGGCTACACCTTC. As protein: CASSLVLMANYGYTF.

V and J are TRBV7-2 and TRBJ2-3, with D tentatively TRBD2 (6 bases). Germline V lookup: CDR1 SGHTA, CDR2 FQGNSA. This CDR3 has 15 residues. V dropped 4 bases and J dropped 0 bases, with 11 bases sitting between them. The CDR3 reads CASSWFGGSTDTQYF. The CDR3 nucleotides read TGTGCCAGCAGCTGGTTCGGGGGTAGCACAGATACGCAGTATTTT.

This chain uses TRBV6-5 with TRBJ1-2; a possible D gene is TRBD1 (6 bases). Looked up from germline, CDR1 is MNHEY and CDR2 is SVGAGI. There are 13 residues in the CDR3. Trimming removed 5 bases at V and 2 bases at J, with 9 bases between. CDR3 bases: TGTGCCAGCAGTCCAACAGGGAACTATGGCTACACCTTC. This translates into CASSPTGNYGYTF.

The chain carries TRBV4-1 and TRBJ1-1; D gene unclear. The CDR3 extends over 15 amino acids. The V gene lost 1 base and the J gene lost 5 bases, with 14 bases spanning the gap. The germline V gene encodes CDR1 MGHRA and CDR2 YSYEKL. CDR3 coding DNA: TGCGCCAGCAGCCAAGGATGGGGTCTGGGGACTGAAGCTTTCTTT. Translating gives CASSQGWGLGTEAFF.

With respect to this clone: A much larger clone is a single base away; this may be a read error. This rearrangement joins TRBV7-9 to TRBJ2-3; 11 bases agree with TRBD1. The CDR3 has 16 residues. Germline V gene lookup returns CDR1 SEHNR and CDR2 FQNEAQ (reference sequence). CDR3 region: CASSRRTGGDTDTQCF. CDR3 bases: TGTGCCAGCAGCCGAAGGACAGGGGGCGACACAGATACGCAGTGTTTT.

The genes are TRBV7-9 and TRBJ1-2, with D possibly TRBD1 on 5 matching bases. The CDR3 has 13 residues. V shed 7 bases and J shed 5 bases, with 14 bases lying between them. CDR1 and CDR2 (germline): SEHNR, FQNEAQ (reference sequence). CDR3 region: CASILAGTYGYTF. CDR3 nucleotide sequence: TGTGCCAGCATATTGGCAGGGACTTATGGCTACACCTTC.